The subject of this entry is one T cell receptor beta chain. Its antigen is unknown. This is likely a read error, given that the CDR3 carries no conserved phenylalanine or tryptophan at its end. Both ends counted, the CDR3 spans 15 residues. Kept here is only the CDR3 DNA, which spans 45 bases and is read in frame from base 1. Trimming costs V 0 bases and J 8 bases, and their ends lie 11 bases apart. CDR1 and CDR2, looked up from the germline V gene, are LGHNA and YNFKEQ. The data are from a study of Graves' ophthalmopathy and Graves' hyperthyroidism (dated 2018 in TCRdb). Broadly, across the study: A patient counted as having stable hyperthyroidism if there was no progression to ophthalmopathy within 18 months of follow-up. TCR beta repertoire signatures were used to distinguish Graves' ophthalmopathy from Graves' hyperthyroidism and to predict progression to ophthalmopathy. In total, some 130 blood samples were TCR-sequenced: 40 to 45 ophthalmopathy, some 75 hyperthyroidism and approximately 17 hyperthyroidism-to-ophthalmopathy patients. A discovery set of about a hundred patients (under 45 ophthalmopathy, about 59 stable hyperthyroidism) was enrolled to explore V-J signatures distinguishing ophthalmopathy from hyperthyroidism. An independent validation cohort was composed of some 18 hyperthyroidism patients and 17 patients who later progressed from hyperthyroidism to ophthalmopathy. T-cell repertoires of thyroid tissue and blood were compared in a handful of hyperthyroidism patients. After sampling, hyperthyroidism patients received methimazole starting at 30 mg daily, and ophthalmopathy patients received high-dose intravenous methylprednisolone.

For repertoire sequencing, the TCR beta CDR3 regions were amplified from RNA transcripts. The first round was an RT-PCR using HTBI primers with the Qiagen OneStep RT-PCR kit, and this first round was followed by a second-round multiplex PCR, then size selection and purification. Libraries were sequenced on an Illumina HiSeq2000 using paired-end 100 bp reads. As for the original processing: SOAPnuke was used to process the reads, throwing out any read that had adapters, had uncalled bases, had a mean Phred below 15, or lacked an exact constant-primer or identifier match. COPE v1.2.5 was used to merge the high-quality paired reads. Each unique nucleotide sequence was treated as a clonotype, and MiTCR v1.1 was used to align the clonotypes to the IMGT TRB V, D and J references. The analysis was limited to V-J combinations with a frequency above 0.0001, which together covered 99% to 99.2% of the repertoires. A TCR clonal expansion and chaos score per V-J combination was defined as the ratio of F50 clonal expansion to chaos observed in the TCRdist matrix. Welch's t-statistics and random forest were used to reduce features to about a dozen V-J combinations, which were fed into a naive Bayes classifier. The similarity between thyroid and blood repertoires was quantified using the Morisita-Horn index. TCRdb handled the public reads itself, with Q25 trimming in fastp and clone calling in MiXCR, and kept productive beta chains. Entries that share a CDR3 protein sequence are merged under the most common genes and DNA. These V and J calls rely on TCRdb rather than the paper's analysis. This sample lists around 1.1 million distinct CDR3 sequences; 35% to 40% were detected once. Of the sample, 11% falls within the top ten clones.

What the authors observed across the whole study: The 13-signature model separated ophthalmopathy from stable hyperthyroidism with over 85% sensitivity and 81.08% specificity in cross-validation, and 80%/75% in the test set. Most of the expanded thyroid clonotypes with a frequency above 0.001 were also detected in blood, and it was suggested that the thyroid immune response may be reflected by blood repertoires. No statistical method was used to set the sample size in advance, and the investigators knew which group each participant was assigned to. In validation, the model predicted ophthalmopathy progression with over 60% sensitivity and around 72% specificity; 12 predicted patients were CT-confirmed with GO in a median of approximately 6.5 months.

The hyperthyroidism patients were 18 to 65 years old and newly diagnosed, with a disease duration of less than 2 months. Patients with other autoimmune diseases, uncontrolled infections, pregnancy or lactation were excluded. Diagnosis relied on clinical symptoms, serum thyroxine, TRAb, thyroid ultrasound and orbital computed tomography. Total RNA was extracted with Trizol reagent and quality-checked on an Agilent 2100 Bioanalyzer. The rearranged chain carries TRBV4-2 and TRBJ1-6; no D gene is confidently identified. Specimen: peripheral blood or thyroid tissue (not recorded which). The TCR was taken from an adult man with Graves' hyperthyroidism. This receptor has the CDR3 CASSQDRTGDSPLHL. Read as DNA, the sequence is TGTGCCAGCAGCCAAGATCGGACTGGAGATTCACCCCTCCACCTT.